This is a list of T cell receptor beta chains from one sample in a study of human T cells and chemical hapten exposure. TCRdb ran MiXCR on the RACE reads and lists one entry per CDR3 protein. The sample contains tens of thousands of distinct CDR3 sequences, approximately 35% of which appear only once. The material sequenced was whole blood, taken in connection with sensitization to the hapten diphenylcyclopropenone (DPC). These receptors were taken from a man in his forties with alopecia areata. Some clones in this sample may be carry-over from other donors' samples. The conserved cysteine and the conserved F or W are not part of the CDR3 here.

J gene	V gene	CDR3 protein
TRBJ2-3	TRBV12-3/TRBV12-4	ASSFDRLADTQY
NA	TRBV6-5	ASSYSILQGTDTQH
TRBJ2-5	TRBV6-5	ASSYSAAGGRGQETQY
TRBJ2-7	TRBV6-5	ASSYWRSPYEQY
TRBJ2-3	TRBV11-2	ASNSPASGGSTDTQY
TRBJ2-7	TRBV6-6	ASSASGRMKEQY
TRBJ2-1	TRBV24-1	ATSDLPIRDFRSYNEQF
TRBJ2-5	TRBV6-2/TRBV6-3	ASTYGMAGKTQY
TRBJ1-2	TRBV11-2	ASSSQGDVVGYT
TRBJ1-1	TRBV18	ASSPPGRNTEAF
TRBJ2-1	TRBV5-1	ASSLYRGRNEQF
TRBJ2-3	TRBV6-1	ASSENRVTQY
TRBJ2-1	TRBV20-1	SARDRDSYNEQF
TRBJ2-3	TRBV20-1	SARDVGVGTDTQY